This T cell receptor beta chain was sequenced during a study of shared clonotypes between healthy human individuals. The assay was immunoSEQ multiplex PCR, and TCRdb's table has in-frame clones only and misses some. The sample consists of 2 million to 2.5 million clones, 85% to 95% of them appearing once. In germline, CDR1 is MRHNA, CDR2 SNTAGT. The V and J ends lost 5 bases and 0 bases respectively, with 16 bases between them. The CDR3 is made up of 17 amino acids. This TCR derives from a man between 18 and 35 years old in good health. Some clones in this sample may be carry-over from other donors' samples. Input material: naive CD4+ T cells from PBMCs. The subset was: CD45RA+ positively selected. This chain uses TRBV6-4 with TRBJ2-2; a possible D gene is TRBD2 (5 bases). The CDR3 reads CASSLEVAPSNTGELFF. CDR3 DNA sequence: TGTGCCAGCAGTTTGGAGGTCGCTCCTTCGAACACCGGGGAGCTGTTTTTT.